These T cell receptor beta chains were read from a single sample in a study of T cells in tumors after PD-1 blockade. Sequencing used immunoSEQ multiplex PCR; TCRdb keeps in-frame clones, though not all of them. In the table there are 50,000 to 75,000 clones, roughly 70% of which are singletons. Specimen: PBMCs, collected after anti-PD-1 treatment. Receptors originate from a human donor with basal cell carcinoma. CDR3s include the opening cysteine and the closing phenylalanine or tryptophan. D genes are given only for firm matches. Clone sizes are given selectively: once, few, many, or a class where the clone is expanded.

J gene	D gene	clone size	V gene	CDR3 DNA	CDR3 protein
TRBJ2-5	TRBD2	NA	TRBV19	TGTGCCAGTAGTGGCCCTAGCGGGGTAGGCGAGACCCAGTACTTC	CASSGPSGVGETQYF
TRBJ2-1	NA	NA	TRBV28	TGTGCCAGCAGTTTATTACAGGTCACGAATGAGCAGTTCTTC	CASSLLQVTNEQFF
TRBJ1-1	NA	NA	TRBV5-5	TGTGCCAGCCGTGGTTTGGCTGAAGCTTTCTTT	CASRGLAEAFF
TRBJ2-6	NA	NA	TRBV30	TGTGCCTGGAGTCACCCCGCCCGGAGAAGAGGGGCCAACGTCCTGACTTTC	CAWSHPARRRGANVLTF
TRBJ1-3	TRBD1	NA	TRBV5-6	TGTGCCAGCAGCATAGGACAGGGGAGATCTGGAAACACCATATATTTT	CASSIGQGRSGNTIYF
TRBJ1-1	NA	NA	TRBV2	TGTGCCAACAAAAGGACAACGAACACTGAAGCTTTCTTT	CANKRTTNTEAFF
TRBJ1-5	NA	NA	TRBV18	TGTGCCAGCTCACTATCGGGGGGTGTTCGCAATCAGCCCCAGCATTTT	CASSLSGGVRNQPQHF
TRBJ2-1	TRBD1	NA	TRBV18	TGTGCCAGCTCACCACAACAGGGGGGATACAATGAGCAGTTCTTC	CASSPQQGGYNEQFF
TRBJ2-3	NA	NA	TRBV24-1	TGTGCCACCAGTGATGGGGCTAGTCGGTCGGCAGATACGCAGTATTTT	CATSDGASRSADTQYF
TRBJ2-5	NA	NA	TRBV2	TGTGCCAGCAGCCCCGGGGGAGGTGCATCGGTAGAGACCCAGTACTTC	CASSPGGGASVETQYF
TRBJ1-2	NA	NA	TRBV5-6	TGTGCCAGCAGCTTGTTCGGGGTTGACTATGGCTACACCTTC	CASSLFGVDYGYTF
TRBJ2-3	TRBD2	NA	TRBV7-8	TGTGCCAGCAGCCTCGGCGGGGGGGCTAGCACAGATACGCAGTATTTT	CASSLGGGASTDTQYF
TRBJ2-7	TRBD1	NA	TRBV18	TGTGCCAGCTCACCGAATGGACAGGGGGCTAGCTACGAGCAGTACTTC	CASSPNGQGASYEQYF
TRBJ2-7	NA	NA	TRBV6-5	TGTGCCAGCCGGCACCCCTCCTACGAGCAGTACTTC	CASRHPSYEQYF
TRBJ1-5	NA	NA	TRBV15	TGTGCCACCAGCAGAGAGTCGGGCAATCAGCCCCAGCATTTT	CATSRESGNQPQHF
TRBJ2-7	NA	few	TRBV5-1	TGCGCCAGCAGCCGGGACGGAAGCTACGAGCAGTACTTC	CASSRDGSYEQYF
TRBJ1-6	TRBD1	NA	TRBV27	TGTGCCAGCAGTCCCTGGACAGGGGACCATAATTCACCCCTCCACTTT	CASSPWTGDHNSPLHF
TRBJ2-7	TRBD1	medium-sized	TRBV6-5	TGTGCCAGCAGTTTGGACAGGGACGAGCAGTACTTC	CASSLDRDEQYF
TRBJ1-2	NA	NA	TRBV2	TGTGCCAGCAGTGACCGGGCCAACTATGGCTACACCTTC	CASSDRANYGYTF
TRBJ1-2	NA	NA	TRBV12-3/TRBV12-4	TGTGCCAGCAGCCGTCCGGGTTATGGCTACACCTTC	CASSRPGYGYTF
TRBJ2-1	NA	NA	TRBV6-5	TGTGCCAGCACCCAAGGAGGCTACACCTACAATGAGCAGTTCTTC	CASTQGGYTYNEQFF
TRBJ1-2	NA	NA	TRBV3-1/TRBV3-2	TGTGCCAGCAGCCAGGTGGATAACTATGGCTACACCTTC	CASSQVDNYGYTF
TRBJ2-7	NA	NA	TRBV6-5	TGTGCCAGCAACCCCGAGGGGGGGAGCTCCTACGAGCAGTACTTC	CASNPEGGSSYEQYF
TRBJ1-2	NA	NA	TRBV6-1	TGTGCCAGCAGTGAATTATCTAGGGGTAGCTATGGCTACACCTTC	CASSELSRGSYGYTF
TRBJ2-3	TRBD2	NA	TRBV19	TGTGCCAGTAGTTCCCAGGGGAGCGGGGGGGCCAAAGATACGCAGTATTTT	CASSSQGSGGAKDTQYF
TRBJ2-7	TRBD1	NA	TRBV14	TGTGCCAGCAGCCAATGGACAGGATACTACGAGCAGTACTTC	CASSQWTGYYEQYF
TRBJ1-3	NA	NA	TRBV18	TGTGCCAGCTCAACCCAACACGGCTCTGGAAACACCATATATTTT	CASSTQHGSGNTIYF
TRBJ2-1	NA	NA	TRBV15	TGTGCCACGGCGGGGACCTACTACAATGAGCAGTTCTTC	CATAGTYYNEQFF
TRBJ2-6	TRBD1	once	TRBV7-2	TGTGCCAGCAGCTTAAGGACAGGGCTCTCTGGGGCCAACGTCCTGACTTTC	CASSLRTGLSGANVLTF
TRBJ1-4	TRBD1	NA	TRBV6-5	TGTGCCAGCAGTCCCACAGGGGGTCGGGAAAAACTGTTTTTT	CASSPTGGREKLFF
TRBJ2-3	TRBD1	NA	TRBV5-4	TGTGCCAGCAGCACAGACGGGACAGGGTGGGGGGATACGCAGTATTTT	CASSTDGTGWGDTQYF